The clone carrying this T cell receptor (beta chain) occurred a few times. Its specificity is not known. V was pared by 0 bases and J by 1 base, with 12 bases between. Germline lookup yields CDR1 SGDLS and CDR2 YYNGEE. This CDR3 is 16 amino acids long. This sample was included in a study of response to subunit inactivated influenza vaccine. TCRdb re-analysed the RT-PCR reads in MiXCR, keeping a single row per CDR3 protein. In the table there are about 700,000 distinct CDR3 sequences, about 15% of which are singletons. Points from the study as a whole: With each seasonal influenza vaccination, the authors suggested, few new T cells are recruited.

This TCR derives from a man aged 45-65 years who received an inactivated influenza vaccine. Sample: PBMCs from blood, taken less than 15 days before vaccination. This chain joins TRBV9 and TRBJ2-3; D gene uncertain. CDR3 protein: CASSVATPVGTDTQYF. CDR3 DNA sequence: TGTGCCAGCAGCGTAGCGACCCCCGTTGGCACAGATACGCAGTATTTT.